The 8 T cell receptor beta chains presented below share a single source sample, sequenced in a study of T cell changes during pregnancy in multiple sclerosis (dated by TCRdb to the late 2010s). To prepare the library, the immunoSEQ multiplex PCR assay was applied. In TCRdb, the immuneACCESS table is reduced to in-frame sequences with V and J assigned. These tables do not hold every clone; where another copy was compared, an unresolved V gene accounts for under half, and the others remain unexplained. In all, the sample holds some 95,000 clones, and approximately 92% of those were seen once. The ten top clones hold more than 2.5% of the sample. The specimen comprised peripheral blood, sampled in the first trimester of pregnancy. These receptors were taken from a female donor with multiple sclerosis, enrolled in a pregnancy study.

This clone has just one count. V is TRBV2 and J is TRBJ2-3; D might be TRBD2 (5 bases). Germline V gene lookup returns CDR1 SNHLY and CDR2 FYNNEI. The CDR3 is 15 amino acids. The V and J ends lost 6 bases and 3 bases respectively, with 16 bases between them. The CDR3 nucleotides are TGTGCCAGCAGGAGAGCGAGGGAGACGACAGATACGCAGTATTTT. Translation: CASRRARETTDTQYF.

The chain has TRBV7-9 and TRBJ2-7; D is perhaps TRBD1 (6 bases). Germline V gene sequence: CDR1 SEHNR, CDR2 FQNEAQ (reference sequence). With 3 bases removed from V and 4 bases from J, the gap between germline ends came to 19 bases. CDR3 size: 16 residues. The DNA of the CDR3 is TGTGCCAGCAGCTTTCTAACAGGGTCAGTTCAGTACGAGCAGTACTTC. Encoded protein: CASSFLTGSVQYEQYF.

This chain uses TRBV6-5 with TRBJ2-5, with 7 bases lining up with TRBD1. Germline V gene data show CDR1 as MNHEY and CDR2 as SVGAGI. With V trimmed by 1 base and J by 4 bases, 3 bases remained unmatched. The CDR3 has 14 amino acids. This chain's CDR3 is CASSYLQGTETQYF. The CDR3 bases are TGTGCCAGCAGTTACTTACAGGGGACAGAGACCCAGTACTTC.

The CDR3 bases are TGTGCCAGCAGCTTAGAACTAGCGGGAAACACCGGGGAGCTGTTTTTT. Translating it yields CASSLELAGNTGELFF. This chain connects TRBV7-3 to TRBJ2-2, with 10 bases aligning to TRBD2. CDR3 size: 16 residues. Germline V lookup: CDR1 SGHTA, CDR2 FQGTGA. V shed 2 bases and J 2 bases; nucleotides not matched to a gene: 2.

The J gene is TRBJ2-1, the V gene TRBV4-2, with TRBD2 matching over 7 bases. CDR3 length: 15 residues. The V and J ends lost 1 base and 8 bases, in that order; junction bases with no gene match: 8. The germline V gene encodes CDR1 LGHNA and CDR2 YNFKEQ. CDR3 protein: CASSQVAGAVDEQFF. CDR3 bases: TGTGCCAGCAGCCAAGTGGCGGGAGCAGTGGATGAGCAGTTCTTC.

The CDR3 sequence is CAWSVSGQGEETQYF. In nucleotides, the CDR3 is TGTGCCTGGAGTGTATCAGGACAGGGGGAAGAGACCCAGTACTTC. V is TRBV30 and J is TRBJ2-5; 10 bases map to TRBD1. The CDR3 is 15 residues long. Germline lookup yields CDR1 GTSNPN and CDR2 SVGIG (reference sequence). V lost 0 bases to trimming and J lost 3 bases; unmatched junction nucleotides: 4.

The genes are TRBV29-1 and TRBJ1-5; 9 bases are a match to TRBD1. Germline values: CDR1 SQVTM, CDR2 ANQGSEA. With V trimmed by 7 bases and J by 5 bases, 9 bases remained unmatched. The CDR3 extends over 14 amino acids. CDR3 sequence reads: CSARTGGGHQPQHF. CDR3 nucleotide sequence: TGCAGCGCCCGCACAGGGGGCGGTCATCAGCCCCAGCATTTT.

This rearrangement joins TRBV7-2 to TRBJ2-7, with D perhaps matching TRBD1 (5 bases). The CDR3 has 13 amino acids. V lost 2 bases and J lost 4, with 9 bases in between. The germline V gene encodes CDR1 SGHTA and CDR2 FQGNSA. For the CDR3, the DNA is TGTGCCAGCAGCTTAAACGCAGGGTACGAGCAGTACTTC. Translation gives CASSLNAGYEQYF.